The 29 T cell receptor beta chains in this list originate from one sample, sequenced in a study of blood T cell repertoires in COVID-19. The repertoire was sequenced with immunoSEQ multiplex PCR; TCRdb's copy has only in-frame clones and lacks some. The sample consists of fewer than 300,000 clones, 80% to 95% of them appearing once. The sample comprised peripheral blood. The origin of the receptors is a young adult with COVID-19, enrolled during active disease.

The gene calls are TRBV4-2 and TRBJ2-7; unclear D gene. CDR1 LGHNA and CDR2 YNFKEQ come from the germline V gene. The CDR3 length is 14 residues. The V end lost 5 bases, the J end lost 1 base, and 12 bases lay between the germline ends. The CDR3 is CASSSFGGSYEQYF. CDR3 DNA: TGTGCCAGCAGCTCTTTCGGCGGTTCCTACGAGCAGTACTTC.

Turning to this clone: Other DNA sequences in the sample encode the same CDR3. The J gene is TRBJ2-1, the V gene TRBV27; TRBD2 aligns across 11 bases. CDR1 is MNHEY and CDR2 is SMNVEV in the germline V gene (reference sequence). The CDR3 runs to 15 residues. V shed 2 bases, J shed 3 bases, and the junction held 0 bases outside the gene matches. The CDR3 bases are TGTGCCAGCAGTTTAGGGACTAGCGGCTACAATGAGCAGTTCTTC. Protein sequence: CASSLGTSGYNEQFF.

This clone was counted many times. V and J are TRBV9 and TRBJ1-3, with D perhaps matching TRBD1 (5 bases). Germline V gene sequence: CDR1 SGDLS, CDR2 YYNGEE. The CDR3 has 17 residues. Trimming cost V 0 bases and J 1 base, with 14 bases left between them. CDR3 residues: CASSVDLTGPSGNTIYF. The CDR3 DNA sequence: TGTGCCAGCAGCGTAGACCTCACAGGCCCTTCTGGAAACACCATATATTTT.

Only a few counts were recorded for this clone. The chain recombines TRBV6-5 with TRBJ2-7, with TRBD1 matching over 9 bases. The J segment lost 5 bases and the V segment lost 0 bases, leaving 2 bases of the junction unmatched. The CDR3 contains 14 residues. Germline CDR1 and CDR2: MNHEY and SVGAGI. The CDR3 sequence is CASSYSGQGNEQYF. CDR3 in DNA: TGTGCCAGCAGTTACTCGGGACAGGGTAACGAGCAGTACTTC.

The chain links TRBV15 to TRBJ2-1; the match to TRBD1 covers 9 bases. From germline, CDR1 is LNHNV and CDR2 YYDKDF (reference sequence). There are 17 residues in the CDR3. Trimming at V came to 1 base and at J to 6 bases, leaving 10 bases not matched to a gene. This CDR3 reads CATSRAPLGQGPNEQFF. The CDR3 DNA reads TGTGCCACCAGCAGAGCCCCCTTAGGACAGGGGCCCAATGAGCAGTTCTTC.

In the case of this clone: One junction end disagrees with the germline gene, perhaps due to a read error. This chain connects TRBV4-1 to TRBJ1-4; 10 bases align to TRBD1. This CDR3 is 14 amino acids long. Germline CDR1 MGHRA, CDR2 YSYEKL. Here the CDR3 reads CASSEDRGLRKLFF. In DNA, the CDR3 is TGCGCCAGCAGCGAAGACAGGGGGCTTCGAAAACTGTTTTTT.

The J gene is TRBJ1-1, the V gene TRBV5-4; D perhaps matches TRBD1 (5 bases). Germline V gene lookup returns CDR1 SGHNT and CDR2 YYREEE (reference sequence). The CDR3 has 13 residues. Trimming removed 2 bases at V and 4 bases at J, with 9 bases between. Written as DNA, the CDR3 is TGTGCCAGCAGCTTAAGGGGTTCCACTGAAGCTTTCTTT. Protein product: CASSLRGSTEAFF.

This chain connects TRBV29-1 to TRBJ1-1, with 7 bases lining up with TRBD1. Germline CDR1 reads SQVTM; CDR2 reads ANQGSEA. V trimming: 7 bases; J trimming: 0 bases; junction bases outside the gene matches: 5. There are 13 residues in the CDR3. Here the CDR3 reads CSGRDRVNTEAFF. The DNA of the CDR3 is TGCAGCGGACGTGACAGGGTGAACACTGAAGCTTTCTTT. The variable domain in full, with the rest retrieved from reference TRBV29-1 and TRBJ1-1, is SAVISQKPSRDICQRGTSLTIQCQVDSQVTMMFWYRQQPGQSLTLIATANQGSEATYESGFVIDKFPISRPNLTFSTLTVSNMSPEDSSIYLCSGRDRVNTEAFFGQGTRLTVV.

The chain employs TRBV4-1 and TRBJ2-3; 12 bases fit TRBD2. After removal of 3 bases from V and 8 bases from J, the junction contained 6 bases not matched to a gene. CDR3 length: 15 residues. CDR1 and CDR2 (germline): MGHRA, YSYEKL. This chain's CDR3 is CASSQRTSGEVTQYF. CDR3 DNA sequence: TGCGCCAGCAGCCAGAGGACTAGCGGGGAGGTTACGCAGTATTTT.

The rearrangement joins TRBV7-9 to TRBJ2-3; 10 bases are a match to TRBD2. Per germline, CDR1 SEHNR and CDR2 FQNEAQ (reference sequence). Unmatched junction bases numbered 4, after V lost 3 bases and J lost 1 base. CDR3 length: 16 residues. DNA of the CDR3: TGTGCCAGCAGCTTTTCCGGGACTAGCGGCACAGATACGCAGTATTTT. Its protein product is CASSFSGTSGTDTQYF.

The chain joins TRBV5-1 to TRBJ1-1; D unresolved. This CDR3 region has 15 residues. V gave up 1 base and J gave up 1 base, with 11 bases separating them. From germline, CDR1 is SGHRS and CDR2 YFSETQ. CDR3 sequence: CASSLLGHSNTEAFF. The CDR3 DNA reads TGCGCCAGCAGCTTGCTCGGTCACTCGAACACTGAAGCTTTCTTT. The whole variable domain, remainder taken from reference TRBV5-1 and TRBJ1-1, is KAGVTQTPRYLIKTRGQQVTLSCSPISGHRSVSWYQQTPGQGLQFLFEYFSETQRNKGNFPGRFSGRQFSNSRSEMNVSTLELGDSALYLCASSLLGHSNTEAFFGQGTRLTVV.

The gene calls are TRBV1 and TRBJ1-5; TRBD1, the table's D call, lacks a check against the DNA. TRBV1 has pseudogene status. The CDR3 is 14 amino acids. CDR3 sequence: CTSSMRQGNQPQHF. The CDR3 coding sequence is TGCACCAGCAGCATGCGACAGGGGAATCAGCCCCAGCATTTT.

The chain joins TRBV6-1 to TRBJ2-2, with D possibly being TRBD2 (5 bases). Trimming removed 3 bases at V and 6 bases at J, with 14 bases between. The germline V gene has CDR1 MNHNS and CDR2 SASEGT. CDR3 size: 15 residues. The CDR3 loop is CASSDPLAGAGELFF. The CDR3 bases are TGTGCCAGCAGTGATCCCCTAGCCGGCGCCGGGGAGCTGTTTTTT.

The CDR3 nucleotides are TGTGCCATCAGGAACACCGATGAGCAGTTCTTC. As protein: CAIRNTDEQFF. This rearrangement joins TRBV10-3 to TRBJ2-1; D is unclear. The germline V gene has CDR1 ENHRY and CDR2 SYGVKD. The V end was cut by 6 bases, the J end by 8 bases, with 8 bases between. CDR3 length: 11 residues.

The V and J genes are TRBV13 and TRBJ2-7; a possible D gene is TRBD1 (6 bases). The CDR3 loop spans 13 amino acids. V lost 8 bases to trimming and J lost 6 bases, with 17 bases between them. CDR1 is PRHDT, CDR2 FYEKMQ, per germline (reference sequence). The CDR3 region is CASALGALGEQYF. The DNA for the CDR3 is TGTGCCAGCGCGTTGGGGGCGCTTGGCGAGCAGTACTTC.

The chain has TRBV2 and TRBJ1-1; TRBD1 aligns across 7 bases. The CDR3 sequence is 15 residues long. Germline CDR1 is SNHLY and CDR2 is FYNNEI. Unmatched junction bases numbered 4, after V lost 3 bases and J lost 0 bases. CDR3 region: CASSEQGGMNTEAFF. CDR3 sequence (DNA): TGTGCCAGCAGTGAGCAGGGGGGCATGAACACTGAAGCTTTCTTT.

The chain combines TRBV5-5 with TRBJ2-7; D unclear. This CDR3 has 13 residues. V was trimmed by 1 base and J by 3 bases, leaving 8 bases between them. Per the germline V gene, CDR1 is SGHKS and CDR2 is YYEKEE (reference sequence). The CDR3 sequence is CASSLTENYEQYF. The CDR3, as DNA: TGTGCCAGCAGCTTGACCGAGAACTACGAGCAGTACTTC.

The chain is built from TRBV5-4 and TRBJ2-7, with 7 bases aligning to TRBD1. Looked up from germline, CDR1 is SGHNT and CDR2 is YYREEE (reference sequence). The CDR3 is 15 residues long. The V segment lost 3 bases and the J segment 5 bases; nucleotides outside the gene matches: 11. The CDR3 bases are TGTGCCAGCAGCTGGCACGACAGGGTGCTGAACGAGCAGTACTTC. It yields the protein CASSWHDRVLNEQYF.

This clone was observed once. The chain is built from TRBV6-5 and TRBJ1-3; 7 bases line up with TRBD1. Germline values: CDR1 MNHEY, CDR2 SVGAGI. J lost 4 bases, V lost 2 bases, and 5 bases had no gene match. The CDR3 totals 15 residues. The CDR3 protein is CASSYLDRTGNTIYF. CDR3 bases: TGTGCCAGCAGTTACCTGGACAGGACCGGAAACACCATATATTTT.

The chain joins TRBV12-3 or TRBV12-4 to TRBJ2-5; D call uncertain. The CDR3 totals 12 residues. The ends were cut back, 4 bases at V and 7 bases at J, with 10 bases in the middle. The CDR3 DNA follows: TGTGCCAGCAGTTCTGGCCATTCGACCCAGTACTTC. This encodes CASSSGHSTQYF.

The J gene is TRBJ1-2, the V gene TRBV19; no clear D. Germline CDR1 is LNHDA and CDR2 is SQIVND (reference sequence). V shed 5 bases and J shed 3 bases, with 13 bases lying between them. This CDR3 has 14 amino acids. CDR3 DNA sequence: TGTGCCAGTAGTGGTCGAGGGAACGACTATGGCTACACCTTC. Its protein product is CASSGRGNDYGYTF.

V and J are TRBV20-1 and TRBJ2-3; 14 positions match TRBD2. The CDR3 has 19 residues. Germline V gives CDR1 DFQATT, CDR2 SNEGSKA (reference sequence). After removal of 3 bases from V and 1 base from J, the junction contained 12 bases not matched to a gene. Written as DNA, the CDR3 is TGCAGTGCTAGTACCGGGACTAGCGGGAGTAGCTTGGGCACAGATACGCAGTATTTT. This gives the protein CSASTGTSGSSLGTDTQYF.

Only a few counts were recorded for this clone. A junction end diverges from the germline sequence, so it may reflect a read error. The chain employs TRBV27 and TRBJ2-7; TRBD2 might be the D (6 bases). This CDR3 comprises 13 residues. CDR1 is MNHEY, CDR2 SMNVEV, per germline (reference sequence). CDR3 loop: CASSLRRDLPTDF. CDR3 DNA sequence: TGTGCCAGCAGTTTAAGGCGGGACCTCCCCACGGACTTC.

This clone is a singleton in its sample. J is TRBJ2-5 and V is TRBV25-1; 7 bases match TRBD2. This CDR3 is 13 amino acids long. Germline lookup yields CDR1 MGHDK and CDR2 SYGVNS. V lost 1 base, J lost 10 bases, and 6 bases stayed unmatched. In DNA form, the CDR3 reads TGTGCCAGCAGTGAATCCGGTGGGGGGGGCCAGTACTTC. Translating it yields CASSESGGGGQYF. Together with reference TRBV25-1 and TRBJ2-5, the CDR3 gives the full variable domain: EADIYQTPRYLVIGTGKKITLECSQTMGHDKMYWYQQDPGMELHLIHYSYGVNSTEKGDLSSESTVSRIRTEHFPLTLESARPSHTSQYLCASSESGGGGQYFGPGTRLLVL.

This clone appeared a single time. This rearrangement joins TRBV28 to TRBJ2-7; 9 nucleotides match TRBD2. The CDR3 length is 14 residues. The J segment lost 3 bases and the V segment lost 6 bases, leaving 6 bases of the junction unmatched. CDR1 and CDR2 (germline): MDHEN, SYDVKM. CDR3 loop: CASRASGNSYEQYF. In DNA, the CDR3 is TGTGCCAGCAGGGCTAGCGGGAATAGCTACGAGCAGTACTTC.

The chain links TRBV27 to TRBJ2-5; 11 bases are shared with TRBD1. Trimming took 0 bases from V and 4 from J; bases not matched to a gene: 7. CDR3 size: 17 residues. CDR1 is MNHEY and CDR2 is SMNVEV in the germline V gene (reference sequence). The CDR3 DNA is TGTGCCAGCAGTTTATCCGACCCGGGACAGGGGGGAGAGACCCAGTACTTC. It specifies CASSLSDPGQGGETQYF.

In this sample, this clone turned up a few times. This chain joins TRBV19 and TRBJ2-5; D is uncertain. This CDR3 region has 13 residues. With 5 bases removed from V and 5 bases from J, the gap between germline ends came to 12 bases. From germline, CDR1 is LNHDA and CDR2 SQIVND (reference sequence). DNA of the CDR3: TGTGCCAGTAGTCCCAAACTCCTCGAGACCCAGTACTTC. Its protein is CASSPKLLETQYF.

The sample holds one count of this clone. The chain recombines TRBV12-3 or TRBV12-4 with TRBJ2-7, with 8 bases matching TRBD1. V lost 8 bases to trimming and J lost 7 bases; unmatched junction nucleotides: 7. The CDR3 runs to 12 residues. For the CDR3, the DNA is TGTGCCAGCGGCACAGGGGGGTGGGAGCAGTACTTC. Amino acid sequence: CASGTGGWEQYF.

The rearrangement links TRBV7-8 to TRBJ1-5; D is uncertain. V was cut by 1 base and J by 11 bases, with 15 bases left in between. The CDR3 runs to 14 residues. The germline V gene encodes CDR1 SGHVS and CDR2 FQNEAQ. CDR3 nucleotide sequence: TGTGCCAGCAGCTTAGTTGATCCGGGAAGGGCCCAGCATTTT. Translating gives CASSLVDPGRAQHF.